This paragraph reports one TCR beta chain. Per the original methods: Amplification from reference gene primers served as the basis for estimated nucleated cell counts. Sequenced by immunoSEQ multiplex PCR; TCRdb stores in-frame clones only, minus some. The V and J calls and the clone size are those of that table, but D and trimming were determined from the DNA. The sample carries roughly 360,000 clones, roughly four fifths recorded once. This record comes from a study of blood T cell repertoires in COVID-19. Across the study: Material from acute and convalescent COVID-19 was sourced from the United States, Italy and Spain.

This CDR3 region has 13 residues. The germline V gene encodes CDR1 SQVTM and CDR2 ANQGSEA. Unmatched junction bases numbered 0, after V lost 6 bases and J lost 0 bases. This sequence was found in a woman aged 45-65 years who had recovered from COVID-19. Sequenced sample: PBMCs or T cells enriched from blood (not recorded which). V gene TRBV29-1 combines with J gene TRBJ1-2, with TRBD1 matching 11 bases. The CDR3 region is CSVGQGANYGYTF. CDR3 bases: TGCAGCGTGGGACAGGGGGCTAACTATGGCTACACCTTC.